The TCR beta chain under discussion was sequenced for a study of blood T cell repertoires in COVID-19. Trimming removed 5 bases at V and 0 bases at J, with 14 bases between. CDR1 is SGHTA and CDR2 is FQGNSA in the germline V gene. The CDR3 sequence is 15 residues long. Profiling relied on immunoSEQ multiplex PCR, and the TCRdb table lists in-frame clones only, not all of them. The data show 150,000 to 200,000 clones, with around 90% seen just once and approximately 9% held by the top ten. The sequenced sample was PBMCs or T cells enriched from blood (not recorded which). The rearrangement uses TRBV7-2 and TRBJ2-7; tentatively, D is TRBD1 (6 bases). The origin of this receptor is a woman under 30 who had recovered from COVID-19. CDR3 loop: CASSPMGANSYEQYF. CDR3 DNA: TGTGCCAGCAGCCCCATGGGGGCAAACTCCTACGAGCAGTACTTC.